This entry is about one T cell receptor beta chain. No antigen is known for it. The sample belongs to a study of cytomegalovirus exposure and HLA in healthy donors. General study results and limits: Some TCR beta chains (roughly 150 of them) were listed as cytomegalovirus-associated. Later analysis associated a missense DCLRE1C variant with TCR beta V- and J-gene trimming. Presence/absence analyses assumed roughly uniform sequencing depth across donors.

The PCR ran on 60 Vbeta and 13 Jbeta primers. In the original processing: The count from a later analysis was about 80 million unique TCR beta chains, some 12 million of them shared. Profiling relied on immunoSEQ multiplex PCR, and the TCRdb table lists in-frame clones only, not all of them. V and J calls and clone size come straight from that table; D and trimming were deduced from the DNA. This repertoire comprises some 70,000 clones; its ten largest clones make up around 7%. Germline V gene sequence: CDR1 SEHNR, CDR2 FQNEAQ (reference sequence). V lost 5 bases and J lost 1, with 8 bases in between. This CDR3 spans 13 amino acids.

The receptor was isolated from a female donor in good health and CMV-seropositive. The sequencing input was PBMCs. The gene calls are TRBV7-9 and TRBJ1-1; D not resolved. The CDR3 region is CASSPPRNTEAFF. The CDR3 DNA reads TGTGCCAGCAGCCCCCCTAGGAACACTGAAGCTTTCTTT.